This T cell receptor beta chain comes out of a study of molecular identifiers for immune sequencing clone quantification. Findings and limits, study-wide: Detection of one spiked Jurkat cell's TCR RNA reportedly worked in 750,000 to 1,000,000 naive cells. More than 97% of effector molecules, versus under 1% of naive-cell molecules, belonged to clones above 20 RNA copies. Identical TCR molecules sharing a barcode could underestimate highly expanded clone sizes.

TCRdb analysed the PCR reads with MiXCR anew, one entry per CDR3 protein. The table records 70,000 to 95,000 distinct CDR3 sequences, 15% to 20% of them present only once. This clonotype appeared many times. Antigen specificity is unknown. Germline CDR1 is SEHNR and CDR2 is FQNEAQ (reference sequence). V was shortened by 5 bases and J by 0 bases, with 15 bases between the two germline ends. The length of the CDR3 is 16 residues. The sequenced material came from naive CD8+ T cells from blood, with Jurkat cell RNA spiked in. Subset of the sample: FACS-sorted CD8+CD4-CCR7+CD45RA+ naive T cells. V and J are TRBV7-9 and TRBJ2-3, with D perhaps matching TRBD1 (6 bases). The clonotype was recovered from a human donor in good health. Some libraries in this study had Jurkat cell RNA spiked in. CDR3 nucleotides: TGTGCCAGCAGCCCACGGGACATCGCTAGCACAGATACGCAGTATTTT. Protein sequence: CASSPRDIASTDTQYF.